Only one count was recorded for the clone carrying this T cell receptor beta chain. TCRdb keeps only in-frame clones here, not all; method: immunoSEQ multiplex PCR. The data hold 200,000 to 250,000 clones, with 86% observed a single time. The data were taken from a study of blood T cell repertoires in COVID-19. The CDR3 sequence is 13 residues long. CDR1 and CDR2 from the germline V gene are SQVTM and ANQGSEA. V gave up 7 bases and J gave up 7 bases, with 19 bases separating them. The TCR was taken from a woman between 50 and 59 years old with COVID-19, enrolled during active disease. The sample taken for sequencing was peripheral blood. The chain recombines TRBV29-1 with TRBJ1-2; D is possibly TRBD1 (5 bases). CDR3 sequence reads: CSAPDSISRGYTF. CDR3 DNA sequence: TGCAGCGCCCCCGACAGTATTAGCCGTGGCTACACCTTC.